The sequence of this TCR beta chain was determined in a study of T cells after yellow fever vaccination. Germline CDR1 reads SGHDT; CDR2 reads YYEEEE. This CDR3 contains 14 residues. V gave up 3 bases and J gave up 4 bases; unmatched junction bases: 4. In this sample, this clonotype turned up a few times. TCR cDNA, made by 5'RACE template switching, carried an added universal primer site and UMIs. MiXCR, applied by TCRdb to the 5' RACE reads, yields one record per CDR3 protein. The table has 250,000 or so distinct CDR3 sequences, more than 3.5% seen once; the top ten hold approximately 18%. The input for sequencing was PBMCs, taken 15 days after the yellow fever booster vaccination. This receptor was identified in a man aged 18 to 29 who received the YFV17D yellow fever vaccine. The chain uses TRBV5-6 and TRBJ2-1; 7 positions match TRBD1. For the CDR3, the DNA is TGTGCCAGCAGCTGGGACAGCCAATACAATGAGCAGTTCTTC. It encodes CASSWDSQYNEQFF. The full variable domain, its missing parts supplied by reference TRBV5-6 and TRBJ2-1, is DAGVTQSPTHLIKTRGQQVTLRCSPKSGHDTVSWYQQALGQGPQFIFQYYEEEERQRGNFPDRFSGHQFPNYSSELNVNALLLGDSALYLCASSWDSQYNEQFFGPGTRLTVL.